The rows below give T cell receptor beta chains drawn from one sample of a study of blood T cell repertoires in COVID-19. TCRdb keeps only in-frame clones here, not all; method: immunoSEQ multiplex PCR. This table has around 65,000 clones, approximately 90% appearing once. Material for sequencing was peripheral blood. The receptors originated from a human donor in a cohort sampled during active COVID-19. Both conserved end residues are part of each CDR3.

V	J	CDR3
TRBV28	TRBJ2-7	CASSLRGQVYEQYF
TRBV7-2	TRBJ1-5	CASSLVLGANNQPQHF
TRBV7-9	TRBJ2-7	CASSLERETYEQYF
TRBV13	TRBJ2-3	CASSSTAIGTSGRWYTDTQYF
TRBV18	TRBJ2-1	CASSRKRETGEQFF
TRBV3-1/TRBV3-2	TRBJ1-6	CASSQEVGTVSDLNNSPLHF
TRBV9	TRBJ2-2	CASSVAMSGRMAGELFF
TRBV3-1/TRBV3-2	TRBJ2-7	CASSQGGGSYEQYF
TRBV3-1/TRBV3-2	TRBJ2-7	CASSQPVAGADDEQYF
TRBV6-2/TRBV6-3	TRBJ2-3	CASSLRDLPSTDTQYF
TRBV29-1	TRBJ2-5	CSVEDGRGARTQYF
TRBV14	TRBJ2-7	CASRPLGDRAYEQYF
TRBV7-9	TRBJ1-3	CASSLDRISGNTIYF
TRBV10-3	TRBJ2-7	CAISERIENGEQYF
TRBV7-9	TRBJ2-3	CASSEETPSTDTQYF
TRBV6-5	TRBJ2-1	CASSNGQGTYNEQFF
TRBV6-2/TRBV6-3	TRBJ2-1	CASSPMSDNEQFF
TRBV2	TRBJ2-7	CASSDPRNEQYF
TRBV28	TRBJ1-5	CASSPRGGISNQPQHF
TRBV19	TRBJ2-1	CASSIPGRRVGEQFF
TRBV25-1	TRBJ2-5	CASSDETSVSETQYF
TRBV20-1	TRBJ1-1	CSFRSTFLAFF
TRBV19	TRBJ2-3	CASKRREADTQYF
TRBV7-2	TRBJ2-4	CASSPLGGAKNIQYF
TRBV15	TRBJ2-1	CATSRDPAQGPYNEQFF
TRBV5-4	TRBJ2-5	CASRKGEETQYF
TRBV28	TRBJ2-3	CASSSPGEGDTQYF
TRBV6-4	TRBJ2-1	CASSSAGAREQFF
TRBV21-1	TRBJ2-2	CASPYLATGELFF
TRBV7-8	TRBJ1-5	CASSLARGGTGGQPQHF
TRBV5-1	TRBJ2-1	CASSPGTSGYNEQFF
TRBV29-1	TRBJ1-1	CSVQQGTEAFF
TRBV6-5	TRBJ1-2	CASKRERSYTF
TRBV12-5	TRBJ2-3	CASGSLLAATQYF
TRBV4-2	TRBJ2-5	CASSQRSPETQYF
TRBV6-5	TRBJ2-5	CASSYSSINQETQYF
TRBV11-2	TRBJ2-1	CASSLERAGEQFF